Listed here is a single TCR beta chain. Trimming took 5 bases from V and 2 from J; bases not matched to a gene: 8. Germline CDR1 SEHNR, CDR2 FQNEAQ (reference sequence). This CDR3 has 16 amino acids. The sample comes from a study of T-cell reconstitution after alpha-beta-depleted transplantation in children. Unique molecular identifiers were used in preparing the TCRbeta library. Using its own MiXCR run on the PCR reads, TCRdb lists one record per CDR3 protein. This table holds around 450,000 distinct CDR3 sequences, 15% to 20% found once. This rearrangement joins TRBV7-9 to TRBJ2-3, with 9 bases lining up with TRBD2. The TCR was taken from a boy in the first two years of life who had a stem cell transplant for Wiskott-Aldrich syndrome, so the T cells may come from the graft donor. This material consisted of PBMCs, mostly from graft donor cells, taken 360 days after TCRalphabeta/CD19-depleted stem cell transplant. CDR3 loop: CASSRGRGGATDTQYF. The CDR3 region has the DNA TGTGCCAGCAGCCGAGGGCGGGGGGGCGCCACAGATACGCAGTATTTT.